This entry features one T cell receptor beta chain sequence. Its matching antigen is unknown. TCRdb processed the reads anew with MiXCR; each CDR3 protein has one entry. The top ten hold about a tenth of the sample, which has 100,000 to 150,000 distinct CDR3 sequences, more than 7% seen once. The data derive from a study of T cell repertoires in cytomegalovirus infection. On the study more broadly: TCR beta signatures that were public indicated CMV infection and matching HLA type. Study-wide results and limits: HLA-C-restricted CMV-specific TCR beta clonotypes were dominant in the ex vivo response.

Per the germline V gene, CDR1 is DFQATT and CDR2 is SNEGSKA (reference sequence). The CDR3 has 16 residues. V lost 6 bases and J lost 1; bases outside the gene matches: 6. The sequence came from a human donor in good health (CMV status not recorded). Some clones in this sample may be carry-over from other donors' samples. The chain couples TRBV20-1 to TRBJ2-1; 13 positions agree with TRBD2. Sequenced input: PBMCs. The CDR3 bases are TGCAGTGCCACTAGCGGGGGGGCCAATTCCTACAATGAGCAGTTCTTC. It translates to CSATSGGANSYNEQFF.